This is a list of T cell receptor beta chains from one sample in a study of blood T cell repertoires in COVID-19. Assay used: immunoSEQ multiplex PCR; TCRdb lists only in-frame clones, some missing. This table holds roughly 25,000 clones, roughly four fifths found once. The sequenced sample was peripheral blood. The receptors shown here come from a woman in her 70s with COVID-19, enrolled during active disease. CDR3s include the opening cysteine and the closing phenylalanine or tryptophan. Fields, in order: clone size, J gene, D gene, CDR3 length, V gene, CDR3 protein, CDR3 DNA. The D gene is left open where the match is weak. Only some rows state a clone size, as once, few, many or a class for expanded clones.

size: .; J: TRBJ1-1; D: .; length: 13; V: TRBV7-2; CDR3: CASSLEEGAEAFF; DNA: TGTGCCAGCAGCTTAGAAGAAGGAGCTGAAGCTTTCTTT
size: .; J: TRBJ2-1; D: .; length: 14; V: TRBV7-2; CDR3: CASSPVWGENEQFF; DNA: TGTGCCAGCAGCCCCGTATGGGGCGAGAATGAGCAGTTCTTC
size: .; J: TRBJ2-1; D: .; length: 15; V: TRBV7-2; CDR3: CASSLSRPQGNEQFF; DNA: TGTGCCAGCAGCTTATCCCGGCCCCAGGGGAATGAGCAGTTCTTC
size: few; J: TRBJ1-2; D: TRBD1; length: 15; V: TRBV14; CDR3: CASSQGDRGGYGYTF; DNA: TGTGCCAGCAGCCAAGGGGACAGGGGAGGCTATGGCTACACCTTC
size: .; J: TRBJ2-1; D: TRBD2; length: 13; V: TRBV6-2/TRBV6-3; CDR3: CASSSGAGGTPFF; DNA: TGTGCCAGCAGCTCGGGAGCGGGGGGGACGCCGTTCTTC
size: few; J: TRBJ2-7; D: TRBD1; length: 14; V: TRBV6-5; CDR3: CASSLGQGSYEQYF; DNA: TGTGCCAGCAGTTTGGGACAGGGCTCCTACGAGCAGTACTTC
size: .; J: TRBJ1-6; D: .; length: 19; V: TRBV7-9; CDR3: CASSLSPVLRAAYNSPLHF; DNA: TGTGCCAGCAGCTTATCCCCCGTGCTGAGGGCAGCTTATAATTCACCCCTCCACTTT
size: .; J: TRBJ2-5; D: .; length: 13; V: TRBV11-2; CDR3: CASSLSGQETQYF; DNA: TGTGCCAGCAGCTTATCAGGCCAAGAGACCCAGTACTTC
size: .; J: TRBJ1-1; D: .; length: 15; V: TRBV7-8; CDR3: CASSLSRFVNTEAFF; DNA: TGTGCCAGCAGCTTATCTAGATTCGTGAACACTGAAGCTTTCTTT
size: .; J: TRBJ2-2; D: TRBD1; length: 14; V: TRBV13; CDR3: CASRDRGDTGELFF; DNA: TGTGCCAGCAGGGACAGGGGGGATACCGGGGAGCTGTTTTTT
size: .; J: TRBJ1-2; D: .; length: 11; V: TRBV7-9; CDR3: CASSLQGGYTF; DNA: TGTGCCAGCAGCTTACAGGGTGGCTACACCTTC
size: .; J: TRBJ2-6; D: .; length: 15; V: TRBV2; CDR3: CASRTGSGGANVLTF; DNA: TGTGCCAGCAGGACAGGTTCCGGTGGGGCCAACGTCCTGACTTTC
size: .; J: TRBJ1-6; D: .; length: 18; V: TRBV20-1; CDR3: CSASSRTAGRSYNSPLHF; DNA: TGCAGTGCTAGTTCCCGGACGGCAGGGAGGTCCTATAATTCACCCCTCCACTTT
size: few; J: TRBJ1-2; D: TRBD1; length: 14; V: TRBV7-2; CDR3: CASSTDRVGYGYTF; DNA: TGTGCCAGCAGCACAGACAGGGTTGGCTATGGCTACACCTTC
size: few; J: TRBJ1-2; D: .; length: 15; V: TRBV9; CDR3: CASSAGAETAYGYTF; DNA: TGTGCCAGCAGCGCTGGGGCCGAGACTGCCTATGGCTACACCTTC
size: .; J: TRBJ1-2; D: TRBD1; length: 17; V: TRBV2; CDR3: CASRDRDSKSSNYGYTF; DNA: TGTGCCAGCAGGGACCGGGACAGTAAATCATCTAACTATGGCTACACCTTC
size: .; J: TRBJ2-1; D: TRBD2; length: 15; V: TRBV9; CDR3: CASSVSGGSYNEQFF; DNA: TGTGCCAGCAGCGTTAGCGGGGGCTCCTACAATGAGCAGTTCTTC
size: .; J: TRBJ2-3; D: TRBD2; length: 15; V: TRBV2; CDR3: CASSATGGAADTQYF; DNA: TGTGCCAGCAGTGCCACGGGGGGAGCGGCAGATACGCAGTATTTT
size: .; J: TRBJ1-2; D: .; length: 14; V: TRBV27; CDR3: CASRGRQENYGYTF; DNA: TGTGCCAGCAGGGGCCGACAGGAAAACTATGGCTACACCTTC
size: .; J: TRBJ2-7; D: .; length: 13; V: TRBV27; CDR3: CASSLSRGHEQYF; DNA: TGTGCCAGCAGTTTATCGCGGGGGCACGAGCAGTACTTC
size: .; J: TRBJ1-1; D: .; length: 14; V: TRBV5-1; CDR3: CASTVDSLNTEAFF; DNA: TGCGCCAGCACCGTGGACTCCTTGAACACTGAAGCTTTCTTT
size: .; J: TRBJ1-2; D: TRBD1; length: 14; V: TRBV5-1; CDR3: CASSLGGPNYGYTF; DNA: TGCGCCAGCAGTTTAGGGGGCCCTAACTATGGCTACACCTTC
size: .; J: TRBJ1-3; D: .; length: 12; V: TRBV6-5; CDR3: CASSDSGDTIYF; DNA: TGTGCCAGCAGCGATAGTGGTGACACCATATATTTT
size: .; J: TRBJ1-5; D: .; length: 12; V: TRBV2; CDR3: CASAADNQPQHF; DNA: TGTGCCAGCGCGGCGGACAATCAGCCCCAGCATTTT
size: few; J: TRBJ1-2; D: TRBD1; length: 15; V: TRBV19; CDR3: CASSPSNSDRAGYTF; DNA: TGTGCCAGTAGTCCATCGAACTCGGACAGGGCTGGCTACACCTTC
size: .; J: TRBJ1-1; D: .; length: 15; V: TRBV5-1; CDR3: CASSSRGLQNTEAFF; DNA: TGCGCCAGCAGCTCCAGGGGCCTTCAGAACACTGAAGCTTTCTTT
size: .; J: TRBJ2-5; D: .; length: 15; V: TRBV9; CDR3: CASSVGGGPLETQYF; DNA: TGTGCCAGCAGCGTCGGCGGGGGCCCCCTAGAGACCCAGTACTTC
size: .; J: TRBJ1-1; D: TRBD1; length: 13; V: TRBV29-1; CDR3: CSALTGVYTEAFF; DNA: TGCAGCGCCCTCACAGGGGTATACACTGAAGCTTTCTTT
size: .; J: TRBJ1-6; D: TRBD1; length: 13; V: TRBV27; CDR3: CASSWDRESPLHF; DNA: TGTGCCAGCAGCTGGGACAGGGAATCACCCCTCCACTTT
size: .; J: TRBJ2-5; D: TRBD1; length: 16; V: TRBV15; CDR3: CATSGPDRGGQETQYF; DNA: TGTGCCACCAGCGGCCCGGACAGGGGAGGACAAGAGACCCAGTACTTC
size: .; J: TRBJ2-1; D: TRBD1; length: 16; V: TRBV19; CDR3: CASSTRTGSVVNEQFF; DNA: TGTGCCAGTAGTACGCGGACAGGGAGTGTTGTAAATGAGCAGTTCTTC
size: .; J: TRBJ1-5; D: TRBD1; length: 15; V: TRBV19; CDR3: CASSDRDDLPRPQHF; DNA: TGTGCCAGTTCCGACAGGGACGACTTGCCACGGCCCCAGCATTTT
size: .; J: TRBJ2-5; D: .; length: 15; V: TRBV6-1; CDR3: CASSEAEREQETQYF; DNA: TGTGCCAGCAGTGAAGCGGAACGGGAGCAAGAGACCCAGTACTTC
size: few; J: TRBJ1-2; D: TRBD1; length: 14; V: TRBV2; CDR3: CASRGMGQGYGYTF; DNA: TGTGCCAGCAGAGGGATGGGACAGGGCTATGGCTACACCTTC
size: .; J: TRBJ2-1; D: .; length: 14; V: TRBV18; CDR3: CASSSPSSYNEQFF; DNA: TGTGCCAGCTCCTCCCCGAGCTCCTACAATGAGCAGTTCTTC
size: .; J: TRBJ1-2; D: .; length: 14; V: TRBV3-1/TRBV3-2; CDR3: CASSLDSNFNGYTF; DNA: TGTGCCAGCAGCCTGGACAGTAATTTCAATGGCTACACCTTC
size: .; J: TRBJ2-7; D: TRBD2; length: 12; V: TRBV5-4; CDR3: CASSLDGLAGVF; DNA: TGTGCCAGCAGCTTGGATGGACTAGCGGGGGTCTTC
size: once; J: TRBJ2-5; D: .; length: 13; V: TRBV24-1; CDR3: CATSDGQKGDQYF; DNA: TGTGCCACCAGTGACGGACAGAAAGGGGACCAGTACTTC
size: .; J: TRBJ2-1; D: TRBD2; length: 16; V: TRBV24-1; CDR3: CATSDFSMGGRNEQFF; DNA: TGTGCCACCAGTGATTTCTCGATGGGAGGGCGTAATGAGCAGTTCTTC
size: .; J: TRBJ1-5; D: .; length: 13; V: TRBV14; CDR3: CASSPRSGQPQHF; DNA: TGTGCCAGCAGCCCAAGGTCCGGGCAGCCCCAGCATTTT
size: .; J: TRBJ1-4; D: .; length: 14; V: TRBV5-4; CDR3: CASSSAGANEKLFF; DNA: TGTGCCAGCAGCTCCGCGGGAGCAAATGAAAAACTGTTTTTT
size: .; J: TRBJ1-1; D: .; length: 14; V: TRBV5-1; CDR3: CASSPRLQNTEAFF; DNA: TGCGCCAGCAGCCCGAGATTGCAGAACACTGAAGCTTTCTTT
size: .; J: TRBJ1-1; D: TRBD1; length: 16; V: TRBV16; CDR3: CASSQDTGGTGTEAFF; DNA: TGTGCCAGCAGCCAAGATACAGGGGGTACGGGGACTGAAGCTTTCTTT
size: .; J: TRBJ1-1; D: .; length: 12; V: TRBV6-5; CDR3: CASSTTEFEAFF; DNA: TGTGCCAGCAGTACGACAGAATTTGAAGCTTTCTTT
size: .; J: TRBJ2-1; D: .; length: 10; V: TRBV29-1; CDR3: CSVGGGEQFF; DNA: TGCAGCGTTGGAGGCGGTGAGCAGTTCTTC
size: .; J: TRBJ2-3; D: TRBD2; length: 15; V: TRBV7-3; CDR3: CASSLSSGLTDTQYF; DNA: TGTGCCAGCAGCCTGTCTAGCGGGCTCACAGATACGCAGTATTTT
size: .; J: TRBJ2-7; D: .; length: 13; V: TRBV5-4; CDR3: CASSFGGTYEQYF; DNA: TGTGCCAGCAGCTTTGGGGGGACCTACGAGCAGTACTTC
size: once; J: TRBJ1-1; D: .; length: 13; V: TRBV18; CDR3: CASSPPGATGAFF; DNA: TGTGCCAGCTCACCACCTGGGGCCACGGGAGCTTTCTTT
size: few; J: TRBJ1-2; D: .; length: 14; V: TRBV3-1/TRBV3-2; CDR3: CASSQGGFPYGYTF; DNA: TGTGCCAGCAGCCAGGGGGGGTTTCCCTATGGCTACACCTTC
size: .; J: TRBJ2-2; D: .; length: 17; V: TRBV7-2; CDR3: CASSLVGTGRGTGELFF; DNA: TGTGCCAGCAGCTTAGTTGGCACCGGGCGGGGCACCGGGGAGCTGTTTTTT
size: .; J: TRBJ2-3; D: .; length: 13; V: TRBV2; CDR3: CASSGQAPDTQYF; DNA: TGTGCCAGCAGTGGGCAGGCTCCAGATACGCAGTATTTT
size: .; J: TRBJ1-2; D: .; length: 14; V: TRBV6-2/TRBV6-3; CDR3: CASSPGGAEDGYTF; DNA: TGTGCCAGCAGTCCCGGTGGGGCCGAGGATGGCTACACCTTC
size: .; J: TRBJ2-1; D: TRBD1; length: 16; V: TRBV15; CDR3: CATSRVGQGADNEQFF; DNA: TGTGCCACCAGCAGAGTAGGACAGGGGGCCGACAATGAGCAGTTCTTC
size: once; J: TRBJ1-5; D: .; length: 14; V: TRBV19; CDR3: CASRGGGGNQPQHF; DNA: TGTGCCAGTAGAGGAGGTGGTGGCAATCAGCCCCAGCATTTT
size: .; J: TRBJ2-3; D: TRBD2; length: 15; V: TRBV15; CDR3: CATSTGLDYTDTQYF; DNA: TGTGCCACCAGCACCGGACTAGACTACACAGATACGCAGTATTTT
size: .; J: TRBJ1-1; D: TRBD1; length: 16; V: TRBV7-9; CDR3: CASRRPGTGGDTEAFF; DNA: TGTGCCAGCAGGCGCCCCGGGACAGGGGGGGACACTGAAGCTTTCTTT
size: .; J: TRBJ1-1; D: .; length: 13; V: TRBV12-3/TRBV12-4; CDR3: CASTRLMTPVAFF; DNA: TGTGCCAGCACCAGACTGATGACTCCCGTAGCTTTCTTT
size: .; J: TRBJ1-1; D: TRBD1; length: 13; V: TRBV19; CDR3: CASSQTGATEAFF; DNA: TGTGCCAGTAGCCAGACAGGGGCCACTGAAGCTTTCTTT
size: .; J: TRBJ1-6; D: .; length: 14; V: TRBV11-3; CDR3: CASSRGQVNSPLHF; DNA: TGTGCCAGCAGCCGGGGACAAGTTAATTCACCCCTCCACTTT